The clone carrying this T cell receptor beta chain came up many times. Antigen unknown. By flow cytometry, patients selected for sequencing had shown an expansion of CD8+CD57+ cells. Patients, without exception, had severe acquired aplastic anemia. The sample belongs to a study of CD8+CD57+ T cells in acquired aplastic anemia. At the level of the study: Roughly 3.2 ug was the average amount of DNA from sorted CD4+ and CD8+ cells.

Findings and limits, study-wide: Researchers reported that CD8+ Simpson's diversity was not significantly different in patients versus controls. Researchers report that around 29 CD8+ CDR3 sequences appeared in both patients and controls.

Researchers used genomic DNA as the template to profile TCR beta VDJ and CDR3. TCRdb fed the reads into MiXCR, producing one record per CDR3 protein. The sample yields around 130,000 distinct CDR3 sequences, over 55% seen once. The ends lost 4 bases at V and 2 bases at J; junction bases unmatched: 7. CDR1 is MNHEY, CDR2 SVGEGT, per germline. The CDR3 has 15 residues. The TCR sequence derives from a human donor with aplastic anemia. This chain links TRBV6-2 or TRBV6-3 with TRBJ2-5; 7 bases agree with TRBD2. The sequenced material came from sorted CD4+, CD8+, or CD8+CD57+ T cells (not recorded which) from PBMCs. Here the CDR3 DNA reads TGTGCCAGCAGTTCCACGACTAGCCTACAAGAGACCCAGTACTTC. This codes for CASSSTTSLQETQYF.